This record looks at one TCR beta chain sequence and its context. The sample comes from a study of blood T cell repertoires in COVID-19. Study-wide context: COVID-19 samples collected from the United States, Italy and Spain covered acute and convalescent phases. Nucleic acid was either cDNA or gDNA, and it came from T cells, B-cell-depleted T cells, or PBMCs.

The authors' processing: Reference gene primers were amplified, and this amplification served to estimate nucleated cell counts. Measured with immunoSEQ multiplex PCR; TCRdb has only the in-frame clones, and not every one. Clone size and V and J calls were adopted from that table, with D and trimming inferred from the DNA. This table holds about 150,000 clones, approximately 78% found once. Recovered status in Cohort 3 required two negative PCRs, clearance, or symptom resolution. This clonotype was sampled from a woman between 45 and 65 years old who had recovered from COVID-19. The sample consisted of PBMCs or T cells enriched from blood (not recorded which).

DNA for the CDR3: TGTGCCACTGAGACCGGGCAGGGCATCCCCGTTGGGTTTTACAATGAGCAGTTCTTC. Protein: CATETGQGIPVGFYNEQFF. This chain joins TRBV24-1 and TRBJ2-1, with a possible D match to TRBD1 (5 bases). The CDR3 extends over 19 amino acids. V was clipped by 10 bases and J by 4 bases, with 31 bases between them. CDR1 is KGHDR and CDR2 is SFDVKD in the germline V gene.